Listed here are 6 T cell receptor beta chains from one sample, sequenced in a study of blood T cell repertoires in COVID-19 (dated by TCRdb to the early 2020s). Library preparation used the immunoSEQ multiplex PCR assay. TCRdb retrieved this table from immuneACCESS and kept in-frame rearrangements only. Not all clones are present; in checked studies, unresolved V genes account for under half, and no reason is known for the remainder. The sample profile shows some 100,000 clones; 85% to 90% of them were found once. 19% of the sample is taken by the ten largest. The specimen was peripheral blood. Receptors were obtained from a human donor with acute or convalescent COVID-19. The donor label of this sample is uncertain.

The CDR3 DNA is TGTGCCAGCAGTTTAGAACCCCCCATGTGGACAGGGGGCTCTGGAAACACCATATATTTT. Translation: CASSLEPPMWTGGSGNTIYF. The J gene is TRBJ1-3, the V gene TRBV27; 10 nucleotides line up with TRBD1. Germline V gene sequence: CDR1 MNHEY, CDR2 SMNVEV (reference sequence). The CDR3 covers 20 residues. V was clipped by 2 bases and J by 0 bases; unmatched bases: 13.

In DNA, the CDR3 is TGTGCCAGCAGGGGGGGTTTCAGGATTGGAGGACCGGGAACTGAAGCTTTCTTT. Its protein product is CASRGGFRIGGPGTEAFF. The chain joins TRBV2 to TRBJ1-1; a weak D match, TRBD1 (5 bases). V shed 6 bases and J shed 5 bases, with 28 bases lying between them. From germline, CDR1 is SNHLY and CDR2 FYNNEI. This CDR3 has 18 amino acids.

The CDR3 sequence: CASSQGSGDIQYF. CDR3 nucleotides: TGCGCCAGCAGCCAAGGATCCGGGGACATTCAGTACTTC. The rearrangement links TRBV4-1 to TRBJ2-4, with D possibly matching TRBD2 (5 bases). Germline loops: CDR1 MGHRA, CDR2 YSYEKL. Trimming cost V 1 base and J 8 bases, with 9 bases left between them. The CDR3 length is 13 residues.

The chain couples TRBV6-1 to TRBJ1-5, with 7 bases fitting TRBD1. Germline V gene data show CDR1 as MNHNS and CDR2 as SASEGT. V lost 4 bases to trimming and J lost 0 bases; unmatched junction nucleotides: 6. The CDR3 is made up of 16 amino acids. For the CDR3, the DNA is TGTGCCAGCAGTGCGACAGGGTGGGATAGCAATCAGCCCCAGCATTTT. Translation: CASSATGWDSNQPQHF.

This chain joins TRBV5-1 and TRBJ2-3; 7 nucleotides align to TRBD2. V shed 8 bases and J 0 bases; nucleotides not matched to a gene: 6. The CDR3 covers 14 residues. Per germline, CDR1 SGHRS and CDR2 YFSETQ. The CDR3 coding sequence is TGCGCCAGGGGAGGGAGTGGAAGCACAGATACGCAGTATTTT. Translation: CARGGSGSTDTQYF. Variable domain in full (rest from reference TRBV5-1 and TRBJ2-3): KAGVTQTPRYLIKTRGQQVTLSCSPISGHRSVSWYQQTPGQGLQFLFEYFSETQRNKGNFPGRFSGRQFSNSRSEMNVSTLELGDSALYLCARGGSGSTDTQYFGPGTRLTVL.

This chain joins TRBV18 and TRBJ2-7; 7 bases are a match to TRBD1. J was trimmed by 7 bases and V by 6 bases; bases with no gene match: 12. This CDR3 has 14 amino acids. Germline CDR1 and CDR2: KGHSH and LQKENI. CDR3 loop: CASSLDRPPLEQYF. In DNA, the CDR3 is TGTGCCAGCTCCCTGGACAGGCCGCCGTTGGAGCAGTACTTC.